Listed here are 30 T cell receptor beta chains from one sample, sequenced in a study of blood T cell repertoires in COVID-19. Sequencing was performed with immunoSEQ multiplex PCR; in TCRdb, only in-frame clones are kept and a portion is missing. The repertoire consists of around 130,000 clones, with about 87% occurring once and the leading ten covering about 10%. Source material: peripheral blood. These receptors were collected from a man aged 60-69 years with active or convalescent COVID-19.

The genes are TRBV5-8 and TRBJ2-3; the D gene is possibly TRBD1 (5 bases). The length of the CDR3 is 15 residues. Germline V gene data show CDR1 as SGHTS and CDR2 as YDEGEE. V was cut by 4 bases and J by 2 bases, with 14 bases left in between. CDR3: CASSASQDNTDTQYF. CDR3 DNA: TGTGCCAGCAGCGCCAGTCAGGACAACACAGATACGCAGTATTTT. Full variable domain (remainder filled in from reference TRBV5-8 and TRBJ2-3): EAGVTQSPTHLIKTRGQQATLRCSPISGHTSVYWYQQALGLGLQFLLWYDEGEERNRGNFPPRFSGRQFPNYSSELNVNALELEDSALYLCASSASQDNTDTQYFGPGTRLTVL.

This sequence joins TRBV4-1 and TRBJ1-2; D not resolved. The CDR3 loop spans 16 amino acids. V shed 0 bases and J shed 3 bases, with 14 bases lying between them. CDR1 and CDR2 (germline): MGHRA, YSYEKL. CDR3 DNA: TGCGCCAGCAGCCAAGATGAGCGAGCCCGGGACTATGGCTACACCTTC. Amino acid sequence: CASSQDERARDYGYTF.

The chain couples TRBV7-6 to TRBJ2-7, with 11 bases matching TRBD1. V lost 2 bases and J lost 2; bases outside the gene matches: 2. This CDR3 is built from 15 residues. Germline V CDR1 and CDR2: SGHVS, FNYEAQ. CDR3 sequence (DNA): TGTGCCAGCAGCTTAAAGGGACAGGGGGCCTACGAGCAGTACTTC. Translating gives CASSLKGQGAYEQYF.

The J gene is TRBJ1-2, the V gene TRBV7-9, with a tentative D call TRBD1 (6 bases). CDR3 length: 14 amino acids. CDR1 and CDR2 from the germline V gene are SEHNR and FQNEAQ (reference sequence). The V and J ends lost 8 bases and 0 bases respectively, with 13 bases between them. The CDR3 nucleotides read TGTGCCAGCGGGGGGGGCACCGCTAACTATGGCTACACCTTC. This sequence encodes CASGGGTANYGYTF.

V and J are TRBV6-5 and TRBJ1-2, with D perhaps matching TRBD1 (5 bases). Germline V CDR1 and CDR2: MNHEY, SVGAGI. This CDR3 contains 12 residues. Trimming took off 6 bases at V and 7 bases at J, with 12 bases between the two ends. CDR3 nucleotide sequence: TGTGCCAGCAGATCCGGACAAGGTGGCTACACCTTC. This gives the protein CASRSGQGGYTF.

The rearrangement uses TRBV5-6 and TRBJ2-1; 9 positions match TRBD2. Trimming cost V 0 bases and J 7 bases; bases outside gene matches: 2. CDR3 length equals 14 residues. Looked up from germline, CDR1 is SGHDT and CDR2 is YYEEEE. The CDR3 DNA sequence: TGTGCCAGCAGCTTGGGCCTAGCGGGAAATGAGCAGTTCTTC. Translated, it gives CASSLGLAGNEQFF.

V and J are TRBV28 and TRBJ1-2; D not resolved. The V end lost 3 bases, the J end lost 4 bases, and 6 bases lay between the germline ends. The CDR3 is 12 amino acids. Germline lookup yields CDR1 MDHEN and CDR2 SYDVKM. The CDR3 protein is CASSLVGYGYTF. CDR3 in DNA: TGTGCCAGCAGTTTGGTCGGCTATGGCTACACCTTC.

V gene TRBV7-2 combines with J gene TRBJ2-1, with D perhaps matching TRBD2 (5 bases). Trimming stripped 5 bases from V and 6 bases from J, with 14 bases between. The CDR3 is 14 residues long. Germline V CDR1 and CDR2: SGHTA, FQGNSA. The CDR3 spells CASSPMMAGNEQFF. The DNA of the CDR3 is TGTGCCAGCAGCCCCATGATGGCGGGCAATGAGCAGTTCTTC.

The chain has TRBV4-2 and TRBJ2-7; 7 nucleotides line up with TRBD1. Germline assignment: CDR1 LGHNA and CDR2 YNFKEQ. The V and J ends lost 0 bases and 3 bases, in that order; junction bases with no gene match: 5. The CDR3 loop spans 15 amino acids. CDR3 amino acids: CASSQERAGGYEQYF. CDR3 nucleotide sequence: TGTGCCAGCAGCCAAGAACGGGCAGGGGGCTACGAGCAGTACTTC.

CDR3 coding DNA: TGTGCCAGCAGTTTATCGACAGGGAATAATTCACCCCTCCACTTT. Its protein is CASSLSTGNNSPLHF. The V gene is TRBV28, the J gene TRBJ1-6, with 7 positions matching TRBD1. The CDR3 has 15 residues. V was pared by 1 base and J by 5 bases, with 2 bases of the junction left unmatched. Germline CDR1 is MDHEN and CDR2 is SYDVKM. The complete variable domain, with remaining parts taken from reference TRBV28 and TRBJ1-6, reads DVKVTQSSRYLVKRTGEKVFLECVQDMDHENMFWYRQDPGLGLRLIYFSYDVKMKEKGDIPEGYSVSREKKERFSLILESASTNQTSMYLCASSLSTGNNSPLHFGNGTRLTVT.

This rearrangement joins TRBV19 to TRBJ1-4, with TRBD1 identical over 9 bases. The CDR3 extends over 15 amino acids. Germline CDR1 LNHDA, CDR2 SQIVND (reference sequence). The trim removed 7 bases at V and 0 bases at J, leaving 3 bases unmatched. The CDR3 nucleotides are TGTGCCAGTACGACAGGGGGAGCAACTAATGAAAAACTGTTTTTT. This encodes CASTTGGATNEKLFF.

The rearrangement joins TRBV27 to TRBJ2-1; perhaps TRBD1 as D (5 bases). CDR3 size: 18 residues. V lost 8 bases, J lost 5 bases, and 28 bases lay in between. CDR1 is MNHEY and CDR2 is SMNVEV in the germline V gene (reference sequence). For the CDR3, the DNA is TGTGCCAGCTCCCCCTCCGACTTGGGTAAGGACAAAAACAATGAGCAGTTCTTC. This sequence encodes CASSPSDLGKDKNNEQFF.

V gene TRBV19 combines with J gene TRBJ2-3; D is possibly TRBD2 (5 bases). The germline gives CDR1 LNHDA, CDR2 SQIVND (reference sequence). V was trimmed by 5 bases and J by 1 base, leaving 13 bases between them. The CDR3 extends over 15 amino acids. CDR3 residues: CASSLSERGTDTQYF. The CDR3 DNA reads TGTGCCAGTAGTCTATCGGAGAGGGGCACAGATACGCAGTATTTT.

V and J are TRBV19 and TRBJ2-7; D possibly corresponds to TRBD2 (6 bases). In germline, CDR1 is LNHDA, CDR2 SQIVND (reference sequence). This CDR3 is 15 amino acids long. V lost 1 base to trimming and J lost 8 bases, with 18 bases between them. CDR3 residues: CASSIGGRSSVQQYF. The CDR3 nucleotides read TGTGCCAGTAGTATAGGGGGGAGGAGTTCGGTCCAGCAGTACTTC.

The chain uses TRBV28 and TRBJ1-2; D gene uncertain. Germline lookup yields CDR1 MDHEN and CDR2 SYDVKM. V was pared by 3 bases and J by 0 bases, with 11 bases between. The CDR3 loop spans 15 amino acids. The CDR3 DNA reads TGTGCCAGCAGTTTTGAGGGCCTTCCTAACTATGGCTACACCTTC. Amino acid sequence: CASSFEGLPNYGYTF.

This rearrangement joins TRBV28 to TRBJ1-5; tentatively, D is TRBD1 (5 bases). CDR3 size: 17 residues. V lost 3 bases and J 0 bases, leaving 15 bases between the germline ends. Germline-derived CDR1 and CDR2 are MDHEN and SYDVKM. In DNA, the CDR3 is TGTGCCAGCAGTTTTGGGGGGGGAACCAATAGCAATCAGCCCCAGCATTTT. Amino acids: CASSFGGGTNSNQPQHF.

J is TRBJ2-3 and V is TRBV18, with 8 bases aligning to TRBD1. The CDR3 loop spans 14 amino acids. Trimming removed 3 bases from V and 5 bases from J; junction bases left unmatched: 4. Germline assignment: CDR1 KGHSH and CDR2 LQKENI. CDR3 sequence reads: CASSPWDRLDTQYF. The CDR3 DNA sequence: TGTGCCAGCTCACCGTGGGACAGGCTAGATACGCAGTATTTT.

The rearrangement joins TRBV5-1 to TRBJ2-1; 8 bases agree with TRBD2. This CDR3 has 14 residues. V was clipped by 7 bases and J by 0 bases; unmatched bases: 3. Germline-derived CDR1 and CDR2 are SGHRS and YFSETQ. The CDR3 region is CASYTSGSYNEQFF. The CDR3 region has the DNA TGCGCCAGCTATACTAGCGGCTCCTACAATGAGCAGTTCTTC.

A few counts support this clone. The CDR3 sequence is CASSFDWEAFF. The CDR3 DNA follows: TGTGCCAGCAGTTTTGATTGGGAGGCTTTCTTT. The chain employs TRBV6-6 and TRBJ1-1; D gene uncertain. CDR1 is MNHNY, CDR2 SVGAGI, per germline (reference sequence). The ends were cut back, 4 bases at V and 11 bases at J, with 11 bases in the middle. This CDR3 region has 11 residues.

This chain connects TRBV7-3 to TRBJ2-3; 8 bases are shared with TRBD1. This CDR3 is built from 15 residues. The V segment lost 2 bases and the J segment 4 bases; nucleotides outside the gene matches: 5. Germline V gives CDR1 SGHTA, CDR2 FQGTGA. As DNA, the CDR3 is TGTGCCAGCAGCTTACGACAGGGGAGGCCAGATACGCAGTATTTT. Translated: CASSLRQGRPDTQYF.

This sequence joins TRBV30 and TRBJ2-3; 12 bases fit TRBD2. Looked up from germline, CDR1 is GTSNPN and CDR2 is SVGIG (reference sequence). The CDR3 spans 16 residues. The trim removed 3 bases at V and 4 bases at J, leaving 8 bases unmatched. The CDR3 DNA reads TGTGCCTGGAGGGTCGGACTAGCGGGAAAGTCAGATACGCAGTATTTT. Translated: CAWRVGLAGKSDTQYF.

This clone has just a few counts. The V gene is TRBV11-2, the J gene TRBJ1-4; 9 bases are shared with TRBD1. The V segment lost 5 bases and the J segment 6 bases; nucleotides outside the gene matches: 16. The CDR3 consists of 18 residues. Germline lookup yields CDR1 SGHAT and CDR2 FQNNGV. The CDR3 is CASSPSPGQGIRHEKLFF. CDR3 coding DNA: TGTGCCAGCAGCCCCTCGCCGGGACAGGGAATTAGGCATGAAAAACTGTTTTTT.

This chain joins TRBV10-3 and TRBJ1-5; D unclear. CDR1 ENHRY and CDR2 SYGVKD come from the germline V gene. V gave up 6 bases and J gave up 3 bases, with 9 bases separating them. The CDR3 covers 13 residues. This CDR3 is CAISPDTNQPQHF. CDR3 DNA: TGTGCCATCAGCCCCGACACCAATCAGCCCCAGCATTTT.

The chain is built from TRBV4-2 and TRBJ2-7, with a tentative D call TRBD2 (5 bases). The length of the CDR3 is 17 residues. From germline, CDR1 is LGHNA and CDR2 YNFKEQ. Trimming removed 4 bases from V and 4 bases from J, with 23 bases in between. The CDR3, as DNA: TGTGCCAGCAGCCCCGGCGACCAGCGGTTTGGTCCTTACGAGCAGTACTTC. Its protein product is CASSPGDQRFGPYEQYF.

This clone was observed once. In the same sample, other DNA sequences code for this CDR3. The chain joins TRBV19 to TRBJ1-2, with 7 bases matching TRBD1. V lost 6 bases, J lost 4 bases, and 8 bases stayed unmatched. Germline V CDR1 and CDR2: LNHDA, SQIVND (reference sequence). The CDR3 is 14 amino acids. The CDR3 is CASSPRQGSYGYTF. The CDR3 DNA is TGTGCCAGTAGCCCGCGACAGGGCAGCTATGGCTACACCTTC. The complete variable domain, with remaining parts taken from reference TRBV19 and TRBJ1-2, reads DGGITQSPKYLFRKEGQNVTLSCEQNLNHDAMYWYRQDPGQGLRLIYYSQIVNDFQKGDIAEGYSVSREKKESFPLTVTSAQKNPTAFYLCASSPRQGSYGYTFGSGTRLTVV.

The rearrangement joins TRBV19 to TRBJ1-1; 8 bases match TRBD1. CDR1 is LNHDA, CDR2 SQIVND, per germline (reference sequence). The V segment lost 5 bases and the J segment 4 bases; nucleotides outside the gene matches: 12. The CDR3 is 16 amino acids. CDR3 nucleotide sequence: TGTGCCAGTAGTCCCTCCCCCGACAGGGGATCCACTGAAGCTTTCTTT. As protein: CASSPSPDRGSTEAFF.

J is TRBJ1-5 and V is TRBV4-1; D ambiguous. V was cut by 1 base and J by 2 bases, with 15 bases left in between. This CDR3 is built from 17 residues. From germline, CDR1 is MGHRA and CDR2 YSYEKL. CDR3 residues: CASSQARTPRGNQPQHF. CDR3 coding DNA: TGCGCCAGCAGCCAAGCCCGGACGCCGAGGGGCAATCAGCCCCAGCATTTT.

A few counts support this clone. The V gene is TRBV7-9, the J gene TRBJ1-2; maybe TRBD1 (5 bases). The CDR3 runs 12 residues. The germline V and J ends were trimmed by 5 bases and 3 bases, with 7 bases remaining between them. The V gene's germline CDR1 is SEHNR and CDR2 FQNEAQ (reference sequence). CDR3 DNA sequence: TGTGCCAGCAGCGTGACAGACTATGGCTACACCTTC. Its protein product is CASSVTDYGYTF.

The rearrangement joins TRBV28 to TRBJ1-5; D is undetermined. The CDR3 runs to 13 residues. Germline V lookup: CDR1 MDHEN, CDR2 SYDVKM. V lost 2 bases to trimming and J lost 10 bases, with 12 bases between them. In nucleotides, the CDR3 is TGTGCCAGCAGTTTACGTGCTATCTCACCCCAGCATTTT. Protein sequence: CASSLRAISPQHF.

The chain carries TRBV5-1 and TRBJ2-2; D is undetermined. Germline V lookup: CDR1 SGHRS, CDR2 YFSETQ. The CDR3 length is 15 residues. Trimming removed 2 bases from V and 1 base from J, with 9 bases in between. The CDR3 is CASSLLERNTGELFF. DNA for the CDR3: TGCGCCAGCAGCTTACTGGAGAGGAACACCGGGGAGCTGTTTTTT.